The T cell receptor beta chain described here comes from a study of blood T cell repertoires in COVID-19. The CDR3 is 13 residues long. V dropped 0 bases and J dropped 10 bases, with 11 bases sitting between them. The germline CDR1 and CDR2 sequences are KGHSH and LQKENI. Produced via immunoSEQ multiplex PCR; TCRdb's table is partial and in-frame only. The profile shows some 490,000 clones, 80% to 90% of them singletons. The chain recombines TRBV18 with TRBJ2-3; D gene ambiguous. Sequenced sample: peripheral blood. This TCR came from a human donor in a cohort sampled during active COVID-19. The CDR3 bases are TGTGCCAGCTCACCACCTTCGAGTCATTCGCAGTATTTT. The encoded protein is CASSPPSSHSQYF.